A single T cell receptor beta chain is shown here with its context. V lost 2 bases, J lost 2 bases, and 3 bases stayed unmatched. The CDR3 length is 16 residues. The germline gives CDR1 MDHEN, CDR2 SYDVKM. These data originate in a study of blood T cell repertoires in COVID-19. Libraries were prepared by immunoSEQ multiplex PCR; TCRdb keeps only in-frame clonotypes and omits some of them. Among over 250,000 clones, around 89% were seen once, and the ten largest hold about 3%. This clonotype was obtained from a woman between 45 and 65 years old who had recovered from COVID-19. The sequenced sample was PBMCs or T cells enriched from blood (not recorded which). V and J are TRBV28 and TRBJ2-5; 12 bases match TRBD2. In nucleotides, the CDR3 is TGTGCCAGCAGTTTAATGACTAGCGGGAGTCAAGAGACCCAGTACTTC. It translates to CASSLMTSGSQETQYF.